A single sample gave rise to the 10 T cell receptor beta chains below, sequenced in a study of T cell repertoires in cytomegalovirus infection. MiXCR, run by TCRdb on the reads, gives a single entry per CDR3 protein. This sample has around 230,000 distinct CDR3 sequences, with 6.5% found just once. Sequenced: PBMCs. These receptors were obtained from a human donor in good health (CMV status not recorded). Some clones in this sample may be carry-over from other donors' samples.

This clonotype showed up just a few times. The gene calls are TRBV6-5 and TRBJ2-2; D unresolved. Deletions cut 2 bases from V and 1 base from J, with 20 bases between. The CDR3 has 19 residues. CDR1 and CDR2 (germline): MNHEY, SVGAGI. CDR3 residues: CASSYRVQHATMNTGELFF. Written as DNA, the CDR3 is TGTGCCAGCAGTTACCGTGTCCAACACGCGACCATGAACACCGGGGAGCTGTTTTTT.

The chain uses TRBV6-2 or TRBV6-3 and TRBJ2-3, with D perhaps TRBD2 (5 bases). Germline values: CDR1 MNHEY, CDR2 SVGEGT. V lost 2 bases, J lost 4 bases, and 16 bases lay in between. The CDR3 extends over 16 amino acids. Here the CDR3 reads CASSYEGLIGADTQYF. The DNA for the CDR3 is TGTGCCAGCAGTTACGAAGGGCTCATCGGGGCAGATACGCAGTATTTT.

J is TRBJ2-7 and V is TRBV20-1; 7 nucleotides agree with TRBD1. Germline assignment: CDR1 DFQATT and CDR2 SNEGSKA (reference sequence). The CDR3 sequence is 14 residues long. The V segment lost 3 bases and the J segment 1 base; nucleotides outside the gene matches: 6. The CDR3: CSARIQGLSYEQYF. The CDR3 region has the DNA TGCAGTGCTAGGATACAGGGGCTTTCCTACGAGCAGTACTTC.

This clonotype was counted many times. CDR3 coding DNA: TGTGCCAGCAGCCGACTGGGGGGCAGGGGGAATCAGCCCCAGCATTTT. This sequence encodes CASSRLGGRGNQPQHF. The chain joins TRBV5-5 to TRBJ1-5; TRBD1 agrees at 7 bases. Germline-derived CDR1 and CDR2 are SGHKS and YYEKEE (reference sequence). CDR3 length equals 16 residues. V lost 4 bases, J lost 4 bases, and 11 bases stayed unmatched.

At least ten counts were recorded for this clonotype. This chain links TRBV6-2 or TRBV6-3 with TRBJ2-1; 7 bases are a match to TRBD2. V shed 2 bases and J 0 bases; nucleotides not matched to a gene: 10. Germline CDR1 and CDR2: MNHEY and SVGEGT. The CDR3 is made up of 18 amino acids. CDR3 sequence reads: CASSYSPRTRISYNEQFF. The CDR3 region has the DNA TGTGCCAGCAGTTACAGCCCCCGGACTAGAATCTCCTACAATGAGCAGTTCTTC.

This clonotype came up many times. The chain has TRBV5-1 and TRBJ1-6; D is unclear. V lost 1 base to trimming and J lost 9 bases, with 14 bases between them. The CDR3 consists of 15 residues. The V gene's germline CDR1 is SGHRS and CDR2 YFSETQ. The CDR3 DNA reads as TGCGCCAGCAGCTTGTACGGGCAAGGAAGTTCACCCCTCCACTTT. It codes for CASSLYGQGSSPLHF.

This clonotype was found many times. V usage is TRBV10-3 and J usage is TRBJ2-2; 8 bases match TRBD2. This CDR3 has 13 residues. The V gene end was trimmed by 9 bases and the J gene end by 4 bases; junction bases not matched to a gene: 4. Germline CDR1 and CDR2: ENHRY and SYGVKD. In nucleotides, the CDR3 is TGTGCCATTACTAGCGGTCCCACCGGGGAGCTGTTTTTT. Translating it yields CAITSGPTGELFF.

The rearrangement joins TRBV2 to TRBJ2-2, with no clear D. CDR1 is SNHLY and CDR2 is FYNNEI in the germline V gene. V shed 7 bases and J shed 3 bases, with 9 bases lying between them. The CDR3 is 13 amino acids. The CDR3 loop is CASTGSYTGELFF. CDR3 nucleotides: TGTGCCAGCACCGGGTCCTACACCGGGGAGCTGTTTTTT.

This clonotype was counted many times. The DNA for the CDR3 is TGTGCCAGTAGTATAAGCTACGCGAACACCGGGGAGCTGTTTTTT. This translates into CASSISYANTGELFF. The chain carries TRBV19 and TRBJ2-2; D gene uncertain. Germline V gives CDR1 LNHDA, CDR2 SQIVND (reference sequence). The CDR3 contains 15 residues. Trimming took off 2 bases at V and 0 bases at J, with 7 bases between the two ends.

At least ten counts were recorded for this clonotype. This sequence joins TRBV20-1 and TRBJ2-1; 11 nucleotides line up with TRBD2. Germline CDR1 reads DFQATT; CDR2 reads SNEGSKA (reference sequence). The V segment lost 5 bases and the J segment 7 bases; nucleotides outside the gene matches: 7. The CDR3 has 14 amino acids. The DNA of the CDR3 is TGCAGTGCTCTAGGACTAGCGGGTAAAAATGAGCAGTTCTTC. Encoded protein: CSALGLAGKNEQFF.